One sample yielded the 3 T cell receptor delta chains listed below, sequenced in a study of delta chains in infants with herpesvirus infections. TCR cDNA was made from PBMC RNA with gamma- and delta-chain-specific primers. TCRdb made new clone calls on the RT-PCR reads using CATT. The table lists roughly 1,700 delta-chain clones, approximately 6.7% of them singletons, with approximately 3.3% in the top ten. The specimen comprised peripheral blood, sampled at time point 1 of longitudinal follow-up. These TCRs come from a human donor who was a Ugandan infant, either HIV-exposed or HIV-unexposed (not recorded which).

A note on this clone: A much more abundant neighbour one base away suggests this may be a read error. This sequence joins TRDV1 and TRDJ3; a weak D match, TRDD3 (6 bases). The J gene, left out of TCRdb, was set here by checking the DNA against germline. Germline V gene sequence: CDR1 TSWWSYY, CDR2 QGS. The CDR3 loop spans 20 amino acids. V was trimmed by 4 bases and J by 0 bases, leaving 19 bases between them. CDR3 protein: CALGAAPLHGGSWDTRQMFF. CDR3 in DNA: TGTGCTCTTGGGGCCGCCCCTCTGCATGGGGGCTCCTGGGACACCCGACAGATGTTTTTC.

This clone is labeled as medium-sized. The chain joins TRDV1 to TRDJ1, with D perhaps TRDD2 (5 bases). The V and J ends lost 1 base and 0 bases respectively, with 21 bases between them. In germline, CDR1 is TSWWSYY, CDR2 QGS. The CDR3 consists of 19 residues. CDR3: CALGEPRLAYFPDTDKLIF. CDR3 in DNA: TGTGCTCTTGGGGAACCAAGATTAGCTTACTTCCCCGACACCGATAAACTCATCTTT.

This clone was counted between two and nine times. The genes are TRDV1 and TRDJ1; D unclear. CDR1 and CDR2 (germline): TSWWSYY, QGS. This CDR3 region has 16 residues. Trimming left V 4 bases short and J 0 bases short, with 15 bases between. CDR3 residues: CALGVLSPGDTDKLIF. In DNA form, the CDR3 reads TGTGCTCTTGGGGTCCTTAGTCCGGGCGACACCGATAAACTCATCTTT.